This record covers a single T cell receptor (beta chain). This CDR3 is 13 amino acids long. The germline CDR1 and CDR2 sequences are GTSNPN and SVGIG (reference sequence). Unmatched junction bases numbered 5, after V lost 4 bases and J lost 5 bases. The data were taken from a study of blood T cell repertoires in COVID-19. The repertoire was sequenced with immunoSEQ multiplex PCR; TCRdb's copy has only in-frame clones and lacks some. The table includes around 200,000 clones, under 80% detected once. This receptor was identified in a man between 45 and 60 years old who had recovered from COVID-19. Input material: peripheral blood. The chain carries TRBV30 and TRBJ1-5; 7 bases fit TRBD1. The CDR3 DNA sequence: TGTGCCTGGAAGGGACAGACGGATCAGCCCCAGCATTTT. Residues: CAWKGQTDQPQHF.